The 25 T cell receptor beta chains in this list originate from one sample, sequenced in a study of blood T cells in healthy people across ages. Primed by a sample-barcoded 5' primer and a J-beta primer mix, a second PCR proceeded for about 6 to 12 cycles. From the 5' RACE reads, TCRdb called clonotypes with MiXCR, one entry per CDR3 protein. The sample holds hundreds of thousands of distinct CDR3 sequences, roughly 32% seen once. Source material: blood. The receptors derive from a woman at least 80 years old in good health.

The rearrangement uses TRBV30 and TRBJ1-2; D is perhaps TRBD1 (6 bases). The V gene's germline CDR1 is GTSNPN and CDR2 SVGIG (reference sequence). V lost 4 bases and J lost 5, with 8 bases in between. This CDR3 region has 11 residues. CDR3 amino acids: CAWNTGYGYTF. CDR3 nucleotides: TGTGCCTGGAACACAGGGTATGGCTACACCTTC. The whole variable domain, remainder taken from reference TRBV30 and TRBJ1-2, is SQTIHQWPATLVQPVGSPLSLECTVEGTSNPNLYWYRQAAGRGLQLLFYSVGIGQISSEVPQNLSASRPQDRQFILSSKKLLLSDSGFYLCAWNTGYGYTFGSGTRLTVV.

This clonotype was recorded a few times. The V call is TRBV6-5, the J call TRBJ1-1; 11 positions agree with TRBD1. V dropped 1 base and J dropped 7; count of bases not matched to a gene: 11. CDR1 MNHEY and CDR2 SVGAGI come from the germline V gene. This CDR3 has 17 residues. The chain's CDR3 is CASSYLGTGGQIIEAFF. The CDR3 DNA follows: TGTGCCAGCAGTTACTTGGGGACAGGGGGACAAATAATTGAAGCTTTCTTT.

The V and J genes are TRBV7-8 and TRBJ2-1, with D uncertain. Germline V gene data show CDR1 as SGHVS and CDR2 as FQNEAQ. Between the trimmed V and J ends, which lost 1 base and 10 bases, there was a span of 11 bases. The CDR3 totals 13 residues. CDR3 sequence (DNA): TGTGCCAGCAGCTTAGGGCCGAGGTTGGAGCAGTTCTTC. This sequence encodes CASSLGPRLEQFF.

Many counts were recorded for this clonotype. The chain recombines TRBV5-1 with TRBJ2-1; TRBD1 aligns across 9 bases. Germline trimming cut 0 bases from V and 6 bases from J; bases unmatched to any gene: 4. Germline values: CDR1 SGHRS, CDR2 YFSETQ. The CDR3 sequence is 15 residues long. The CDR3 loop is CASSLEQGAINEQFF. Written as DNA, the CDR3 is TGCGCCAGCAGCTTGGAACAGGGGGCGATCAATGAGCAGTTCTTC.

The table lists this clonotype with many counts. The chain joins TRBV28 to TRBJ1-2; 8 positions agree with TRBD1. The ends lost 3 bases at V and 3 bases at J; junction bases unmatched: 6. This CDR3 is built from 15 residues. Germline-derived CDR1 and CDR2 are MDHEN and SYDVKM. In DNA form, the CDR3 reads TGTGCCAGCAGTTTCCGACAGGGGAATGACTATGGCTACACCTTC. Its protein is CASSFRQGNDYGYTF.

This chain uses TRBV20-1 with TRBJ1-5; 8 nucleotides line up with TRBD1. Germline-derived CDR1 and CDR2 are DFQATT and SNEGSKA (reference sequence). V was pared by 2 bases and J by 9 bases, with 15 bases of the junction left unmatched. The CDR3 has 16 residues. The CDR3 spells CSARKDRGAYEGPQHF. CDR3 DNA: TGCAGTGCTAGAAAAGACAGGGGCGCCTATGAGGGGCCCCAGCATTTT.

DNA of the CDR3: TGCGCCAGCAGGGCGTTCGGACAGGCGGGGGAAAAACTGTTTTTT. It yields the protein CASRAFGQAGEKLFF. The chain couples TRBV5-1 to TRBJ1-4, with TRBD1 identical over 7 bases. Germline V gene data show CDR1 as SGHRS and CDR2 as YFSETQ. The V and J ends lost 5 bases and 8 bases, in that order; junction bases with no gene match: 12. CDR3 length: 15 amino acids.

This clonotype was observed at least ten times. CDR3 sequence (DNA): TGTGCCAGCAGCCAATTCGGAGTTAGCTCCTACGAGCAGTACTTC. Encoded protein: CASSQFGVSSYEQYF. V usage is TRBV3-1 and J usage is TRBJ2-7, with unresolved D. The CDR3 totals 15 residues. The V end lost 2 bases, the J end lost 0 bases, and 11 bases lay between the germline ends. Looked up from germline, CDR1 is LGHDT and CDR2 is YNNKEL (reference sequence).

This clonotype was seen repeatedly, ten times or more. This chain uses TRBV7-2 with TRBJ1-5; no clear D. CDR1 SGHTA and CDR2 FQGNSA come from the germline V gene. The germline V and J ends were trimmed by 5 bases and 4 bases, with 12 bases remaining between them. The CDR3 runs to 14 residues. This CDR3 is CASSAQWKNQPQHF. The CDR3, as DNA: TGTGCCAGCAGCGCCCAGTGGAAGAATCAGCCCCAGCATTTT.

This clonotype was observed many times. V and J are TRBV27 and TRBJ2-5, with TRBD1 matching over 9 bases. Per germline, CDR1 MNHEY and CDR2 SMNVEV (reference sequence). V dropped 7 bases and J dropped 5; count of bases not matched to a gene: 8. This CDR3 is built from 14 residues. DNA for the CDR3: TGTGCCAGCACGAACAGGGGGCCGGGGGAGACCCAGTACTTC. Amino acid sequence: CASTNRGPGETQYF.

This clonotype was detected once. V usage is TRBV7-2 and J usage is TRBJ2-5; 10 bases fit TRBD2. The germline V gene encodes CDR1 SGHTA and CDR2 FQGNSA. V was clipped by 1 base and J by 7 bases; unmatched bases: 9. This CDR3 has 16 amino acids. CDR3 sequence (DNA): TGTGCCAGCAGCTTAGAACTAGCGGGGCCCTCAGGGACCCAGTACTTC. Encoded protein: CASSLELAGPSGTQYF.

This sequence joins TRBV15 and TRBJ1-2, with D unclear. Trimming removed 0 bases at V and 0 bases at J, with 11 bases between. Germline loops: CDR1 LNHNV, CDR2 YYDKDF (reference sequence). This CDR3 region has 16 residues. For the CDR3, the DNA is TGTGCCACCAGCAGAGATTGGGGTCTGGCTAACTATGGCTACACCTTC. Protein: CATSRDWGLANYGYTF.

On this clonotype: A much more abundant neighbour one base away suggests this may be a read error. The V call is TRBV12-3 or TRBV12-4, the J call TRBJ1-2; no firm D call. The CDR3 length is 15 residues. The CDR3 DNA reads TGTGCCAGCAGCTTCGCCCCAACACCTAACCATGGCTACACCTTC. This translates into CASSFAPTPNHGYTF.

Remarks on this clonotype: This may be a read error: a much more frequent sequence differs by one nucleotide. V gene TRBV7-2 combines with J gene TRBJ1-2, with D possibly TRBD1 on 5 matching bases. Germline V lookup: CDR1 SGHTA, CDR2 FQGNSA. There are 15 residues in the CDR3. CDR3 sequence: CASSFSATASYGYIF. Written as DNA, the CDR3 is TGTGCCAGCAGCTTCTCTGCGACAGCCAGCTATGGCTACATCTTC.

To note about this clonotype: A much larger clonotype is one base distant, so this may be a read error. The chain carries TRBV27 and TRBJ2-6, with 7 bases fitting TRBD1. Germline V gene lookup returns CDR1 MNHEY and CDR2 SMNVEV (reference sequence). The CDR3 runs 16 residues. CDR3 sequence: CANSLYRGAGANVLTF. Here the CDR3 DNA reads TGTGCCAACAGTTTGTACAGGGGTGCTGGGGCCAACGTCCTGACTTTC.

This clonotype was counted at least ten times. The chain recombines TRBV5-5 with TRBJ2-5, with D perhaps TRBD1 (6 bases). The CDR3 has 16 amino acids. Per the germline V gene, CDR1 is SGHKS and CDR2 is YYEKEE (reference sequence). Trimming left V 2 bases short and J 5 bases short, with 19 bases between. CDR3 bases: TGTGCCAGCAGCTTTTTTCTCGCCAGGGGAATTGAGACCCAGTACTTC. Protein sequence: CASSFFLARGIETQYF.

This clonotype was seen more than once but under ten times. The J gene is TRBJ2-1, the V gene TRBV28; TRBD2 aligns across 10 bases. The CDR3 runs 16 residues. V was pared by 5 bases and J by 4 bases, with 8 bases of the junction left unmatched. Germline loops: CDR1 MDHEN, CDR2 SYDVKM. CDR3 sequence (DNA): TGTGCCAGCAGTCCTACCGGGACTAGCGCATACAATGAGCAGTTCTTC. Its protein is CASSPTGTSAYNEQFF. The whole variable domain, filled in from reference TRBV28 and TRBJ2-1, reads DVKVTQSSRYLVKRTGEKVFLECVQDMDHENMFWYRQDPGLGLRLIYFSYDVKMKEKGDIPEGYSVSREKKERFSLILESASTNQTSMYLCASSPTGTSAYNEQFFGPGTRLTVL.

V is TRBV6-5 and J is TRBJ2-3; TRBD2 matches 7 bases. Looked up from germline, CDR1 is MNHEY and CDR2 is SVGAGI. J gave up 6 bases and V 0 bases, and 0 bases lay outside the gene matches. This CDR3 has 13 amino acids. CDR3 protein: CASSYSGGDTQYF. The CDR3 nucleotides read TGTGCCAGCAGTTACTCGGGGGGGGATACGCAGTATTTT.

The CDR3 reads CASSSLPAGTTGELFF. The CDR3 nucleotides are TGTGCCAGCAGTTCCCTCCCGGCAGGGACCACCGGGGAGCTGTTTTTT. The chain uses TRBV12-3 or TRBV12-4 and TRBJ2-2, with D perhaps being TRBD1 or TRBD2 (5 bases each). The V end lost 4 bases, the J end lost 4 bases, and 16 bases lay between the germline ends. CDR3 length: 16 residues.

There are a few counts of this clonotype. A single base separates this from a much larger clone, so it may be a read error. The V call is TRBV20-1, the J call TRBJ2-5, with D perhaps matching TRBD1 (5 bases). The CDR3 contains 11 residues. Germline loops: CDR1 DFQATT, CDR2 SNEGSKA (reference sequence). The CDR3 sequence: CRARQGETQYF. CDR3 bases: TGCAGGGCTAGGCAGGGAGAGACCCAGTACTTC.

As regards this clonotype: A clone one base away is much larger, so this may be a read error. The chain joins TRBV19 to TRBJ2-5; TRBD1 matches at 7 bases. The J segment lost 5 bases and the V segment lost 7 bases, leaving 10 bases of the junction unmatched. The germline V gene encodes CDR1 LNHDA and CDR2 SQIVND (reference sequence). CDR3 length equals 14 residues. CDR3 nucleotides: TGTGCCAGTAATGACGGGACAGCTCGCGAGACCCAGTACTTC. It yields the protein CASNDGTARETQYF. The whole variable domain, remainder taken from reference TRBV19 and TRBJ2-5, is DGGITQSPKYLFRKEGQNVTLSCEQNLNHDAMYWYRQDPGQGLRLIYYSQIVNDFQKGDIAEGYSVSREKKESFPLTVTSAQKNPTAFYLCASNDGTARETQYFGPGTRLLVL.

This clonotype has a count of ten or more. The chain recombines TRBV20-1 with TRBJ2-7; 8 bases are shared with TRBD2. After removal of 0 bases from V and 3 bases from J, the junction contained 13 bases not matched to a gene. The germline V gene encodes CDR1 DFQATT and CDR2 SNEGSKA (reference sequence). This CDR3 has 17 amino acids. In DNA form, the CDR3 reads TGCAGTGCTAGAGATACTAGCGGTGGGACGCTCGGCTACGAGCAGTACTTC. Translated, it gives CSARDTSGGTLGYEQYF.

The J gene is TRBJ1-1, the V gene TRBV7-2; no definite D call. CDR1 is SGHTA and CDR2 is FQGNSA in the germline V gene. CDR3 size: 13 residues. The V and J ends lost 1 base and 8 bases respectively, with 11 bases between them. The CDR3 reads CASSLERLLEAFF. DNA of the CDR3: TGTGCCAGCAGCTTAGAAAGGCTCCTGGAAGCTTTCTTT.

CDR3 nucleotides: TGCAGCGTTGGGGGGCAGGGCGGGCAGCCCCAGCATTTT. Residues: CSVGGQGGQPQHF. V usage is TRBV29-1 and J usage is TRBJ1-5; a weak D match, TRBD1 (6 bases). The V gene lost 4 bases and the J gene lost 7 bases, with 14 bases spanning the gap. The length of the CDR3 is 13 residues. Per germline, CDR1 SQVTM and CDR2 ANQGSEA. Looking up the rest from reference TRBV29-1 and TRBJ1-5 gives the full variable domain: SAVISQKPSRDICQRGTSLTIQCQVDSQVTMMFWYRQQPGQSLTLIATANQGSEATYESGFVIDKFPISRPNLTFSTLTVSNMSPEDSSIYLCSVGGQGGQPQHFGDGTRLSIL.

The rearrangement joins TRBV24-1 to TRBJ2-1, with 8 bases identical to TRBD1. J lost 7 bases, V lost 4 bases, and 5 bases had no gene match. Germline V gene lookup returns CDR1 KGHDR and CDR2 SFDVKD. The CDR3 runs 14 residues. CDR3 region: CATSERTGSNEQFF. DNA of the CDR3: TGTGCCACCAGTGAAAGGACAGGGAGTAATGAGCAGTTCTTC.